Below, 28 T cell receptor beta chains from the same sample are listed, as sequenced in a study of CXCR4 blockade with PD-1 therapy in pancreatic cancer. Only in-frame clones appear in the TCRdb table, and some are missing; sequencing was by immunoSEQ multiplex PCR. The repertoire includes approximately 3,800 clones, around 50% of them detected once, and over 15% sits in the top ten. Source material: tumor tissue. These receptors all come from a human donor with pancreatic ductal adenocarcinoma.

This clone has more than one count but fewer than ten. V and J are TRBV19 and TRBJ2-1; TRBD2 matches 12 bases. Germline V gene sequence: CDR1 LNHDA, CDR2 SQIVND (reference sequence). V trimming: 1 base; J trimming: 7 bases; junction bases outside the gene matches: 5. The CDR3 extends over 16 amino acids. CDR3 DNA: TGTGCCAGTAGTATAGGTACTAGCGGGAGGCGGAATGAGCAGTTCTTC. It encodes CASSIGTSGRRNEQFF. Full variable domain (remainder filled in from reference TRBV19 and TRBJ2-1): DGGITQSPKYLFRKEGQNVTLSCEQNLNHDAMYWYRQDPGQGLRLIYYSQIVNDFQKGDIAEGYSVSREKKESFPLTVTSAQKNPTAFYLCASSIGTSGRRNEQFFGPGTRLTVL.

This clone was seen only a few times. This chain connects TRBV9 to TRBJ2-1; D perhaps matches TRBD1 (6 bases). This CDR3 region has 14 residues. The germline gives CDR1 SGDLS, CDR2 YYNGEE. V lost 3 bases to trimming and J lost 7 bases, with 14 bases between them. CDR3 protein: CASSAQQQGNEQFF. CDR3 DNA sequence: TGTGCCAGCAGCGCCCAACAACAGGGAAATGAGCAGTTCTTC.

The chain uses TRBV11-3 and TRBJ2-2, with D possibly called TRBD1 or TRBD2 (5 bases each). This CDR3 has 14 residues. CDR1 is SGHNT, CDR2 YENEEA, per germline. Trimming shortened V by 5 bases and J by 3 bases, and 10 bases separated the two germline ends. The CDR3 DNA reads as TGTGCCAGCAGCCCCCGGGGCCACACCGGGGAGCTGTTTTTT. Its translation is CASSPRGHTGELFF.

The chain has TRBV5-1 and TRBJ1-1; D not resolved. Germline V gene lookup returns CDR1 SGHRS and CDR2 YFSETQ. V shed 2 bases and J shed 5 bases, with 19 bases lying between them. The CDR3 is 16 residues long. CDR3 protein: CASSLSYRGGATEAFF. DNA of the CDR3: TGCGCCAGCAGCTTATCGTATCGGGGAGGTGCGACTGAAGCTTTCTTT.

V is TRBV14 and J is TRBJ2-7; D call uncertain. Between the trimmed V and J ends, which lost 1 base and 3 bases, there was a span of 7 bases. Germline V gives CDR1 SGHDN, CDR2 FVKESK. This CDR3 comprises 13 residues. This CDR3 reads CASSQGQFYEQYF. The CDR3 DNA reads TGTGCCAGCAGCCAAGGCCAGTTCTACGAGCAGTACTTC. The full variable domain, rest sourced from reference TRBV14 and TRBJ2-7, is EAGVTQFPSHSVIEKGQTVTLRCDPISGHDNLYWYRRVMGKEIKFLLHFVKESKQDESGMPNNRFLAERTGGTYSTLKVQPAELEDSGVYFCASSQGQFYEQYFGPGTRLTVT.

This chain connects TRBV28 to TRBJ2-7; maybe TRBD2 (6 bases). This CDR3 has 14 amino acids. Trimming took 3 bases from V and 0 from J, leaving 9 bases between them. The V gene's germline CDR1 is MDHEN and CDR2 SYDVKM. CDR3 loop: CASSFSGYSYEQYF. The CDR3 DNA reads TGTGCCAGCAGTTTTAGCGGTTACTCCTACGAGCAGTACTTC.

The chain uses TRBV19 and TRBJ1-1; 7 nucleotides match TRBD1. The germline CDR1 and CDR2 sequences are LNHDA and SQIVND (reference sequence). The CDR3 spans 15 residues. After removal of 6 bases from V and 7 bases from J, the junction contained 14 bases not matched to a gene. CDR3 DNA sequence: TGTGCCAGTAGCCTCGAAACTGCCGGGACAGATGAAGCTTTCTTT. Its protein is CASSLETAGTDEAFF.

In DNA, the CDR3 is TGTGCCATCAGTGGAGCGGGAGAGAGAAATGAGCAGTTCTTC. Translated, it gives CAISGAGERNEQFF. This sequence joins TRBV10-3 and TRBJ2-1; TRBD2 aligns across 8 bases. The CDR3 spans 14 residues. The germline V gene encodes CDR1 ENHRY and CDR2 SYGVKD. V shed 4 bases and J 7 bases; nucleotides not matched to a gene: 6.

The table lists this clone with a count of one. The rearrangement joins TRBV19 to TRBJ2-4; D not certain. The CDR3 loop spans 13 amino acids. The V gene lost 5 bases and the J gene lost 0 bases, with 5 bases spanning the gap. Germline CDR1 is LNHDA and CDR2 is SQIVND (reference sequence). This CDR3 reads CASSRVAKNIQYF. The CDR3 nucleotides read TGTGCCAGTAGTCGGGTAGCCAAAAACATTCAGTACTTC.

The chain is built from TRBV19 and TRBJ2-1, with D possibly matching TRBD1 (5 bases). Trimming removed 4 bases from V and 9 bases from J, with 13 bases in between. The V gene's germline CDR1 is LNHDA and CDR2 SQIVND (reference sequence). The CDR3 is made up of 13 amino acids. In nucleotides, the CDR3 is TGTGCCAGTAGTACTGTAGGGGCAGGTGAGCAGTTCTTC. It codes for CASSTVGAGEQFF.

This clone was observed a handful of times. V usage is TRBV7-4 and J usage is TRBJ2-2; 10 bases agree with TRBD1. Germline V gene lookup returns CDR1 SGHVT and CDR2 SQSDAQ. The V and J ends lost 5 bases and 2 bases, in that order; junction bases with no gene match: 5. The CDR3 is made up of 16 amino acids. CDR3 sequence: CASSVRTGGNTGELFF. CDR3 nucleotides: TGTGCCAGCAGCGTTCGGACAGGGGGAAACACCGGGGAGCTGTTTTTT.

This chain connects TRBV29-1 to TRBJ2-5; no clear D. This CDR3 is built from 12 residues. Trimming took off 3 bases at V and 1 base at J, with 6 bases between the two ends. Germline CDR1 reads SQVTM; CDR2 reads ANQGSEA. CDR3 sequence reads: CSVDRFQETQYF. Here the CDR3 DNA reads TGCAGCGTTGACAGGTTCCAAGAGACCCAGTACTTC.

The rearrangement links TRBV27 to TRBJ1-3; D perhaps matches TRBD1 (6 bases). Germline-derived CDR1 and CDR2 are MNHEY and SMNVEV (reference sequence). CDR3 length: 14 amino acids. V was trimmed by 2 bases and J by 7 bases, leaving 12 bases between them. In nucleotides, the CDR3 is TGTGCCAGCAGTTTAGCGGGGGGCCGTAACACCATATATTTT. It specifies CASSLAGGRNTIYF.

J is TRBJ2-5 and V is TRBV19; 9 nucleotides align to TRBD2. Looked up from germline, CDR1 is LNHDA and CDR2 is SQIVND (reference sequence). J lost 0 bases, V lost 5 bases, and 10 bases had no gene match. This CDR3 is 17 amino acids long. The CDR3 nucleotides are TGTGCCAGTAGTCCCGGACTAGCGAAAAGGTACCAAGAGACCCAGTACTTC. Translating it yields CASSPGLAKRYQETQYF.

CDR3 loop: CASSPSWSGQKSGYTF. CDR3 sequence (DNA): TGTGCCAGCTCACCATCCTGGTCGGGACAGAAGTCTGGCTACACCTTC. The chain is built from TRBV18 and TRBJ1-2; 7 bases agree with TRBD1. The CDR3 extends over 16 amino acids. The V segment lost 2 bases and the J segment 7 bases; nucleotides outside the gene matches: 13. Germline V gene lookup returns CDR1 KGHSH and CDR2 LQKENI.

The chain joins TRBV19 to TRBJ1-1; TRBD1 might be the D (5 bases). Trimming took 7 bases from V and 4 from J, leaving 16 bases between them. The germline V gene has CDR1 LNHDA and CDR2 SQIVND (reference sequence). The CDR3 contains 14 residues. The CDR3 sequence is CASTPGPRGTEAFF. The CDR3 coding sequence is TGTGCCAGTACTCCAGGGCCGCGGGGCACTGAAGCTTTCTTT.

The gene calls are TRBV28 and TRBJ1-5, with a weak D call TRBD1 (6 bases). The germline V and J ends were trimmed by 6 bases and 6 bases, with 21 bases remaining between them. Germline V gives CDR1 MDHEN, CDR2 SYDVKM. This CDR3 contains 16 residues. As DNA, the CDR3 is TGTGCCAGCAGCCCTTGGACAGCTGGACCTATTCAGCCCCAGCATTTT. Translated: CASSPWTAGPIQPQHF.

This chain joins TRBV5-1 and TRBJ2-3, with D unresolved. The V end was cut by 4 bases, the J end by 2 bases, with 11 bases between. Germline-derived CDR1 and CDR2 are SGHRS and YFSETQ. CDR3 length: 14 amino acids. CDR3 sequence (DNA): TGCGCCAGCAGCACAGTACCGGCCACAGATACGCAGTATTTT. Translating gives CASSTVPATDTQYF.

This chain links TRBV9 with TRBJ1-1; TRBD1 might be the D (5 bases). The germline gives CDR1 SGDLS, CDR2 YYNGEE. This CDR3 spans 15 amino acids. Deletions cut 0 bases from V and 2 bases from J, with 11 bases between. CDR3 residues: CASSVVARDNTEAFF. The CDR3 nucleotides read TGTGCCAGCAGCGTAGTTGCCAGGGATAACACTGAAGCTTTCTTT.

This clone was seen a single time. This rearrangement joins TRBV18 to TRBJ2-5, with D possibly matching TRBD2 (5 bases). V lost 3 bases and J 4 bases, leaving 9 bases between the germline ends. CDR1 and CDR2 (germline): KGHSH, LQKENI. CDR3 length: 13 amino acids. Here the CDR3 reads CASSPNRGETQYF. The CDR3 DNA is TGTGCCAGCTCACCTAACCGGGGAGAGACCCAGTACTTC.

This chain uses TRBV19 with TRBJ2-5; D may correspond to TRBD1 or TRBD2 (5 bases each). The CDR3 sequence is 15 residues long. Germline assignment: CDR1 LNHDA and CDR2 SQIVND (reference sequence). The V gene lost 8 bases and the J gene lost 7 bases, with 23 bases spanning the gap. CDR3 in amino acids: CASRDGANPRGTQYF. DNA of the CDR3: TGTGCCAGTCGAGATGGGGCTAATCCCCGGGGGACCCAGTACTTC.

The V gene is TRBV30, the J gene TRBJ2-7, with D tentatively TRBD1 (6 bases). The ends were cut back, 1 base at V and 5 bases at J, with 9 bases in the middle. The CDR3 covers 12 residues. The germline CDR1 and CDR2 sequences are GTSNPN and SVGIG (reference sequence). DNA of the CDR3: TGTGCCTGGAGTGACCAGGGGAACGAGCAGTACTTC. Protein sequence: CAWSDQGNEQYF.

This chain connects TRBV19 to TRBJ2-1; maybe TRBD1 (5 bases). Germline V lookup: CDR1 LNHDA, CDR2 SQIVND (reference sequence). The germline V and J ends were trimmed by 4 bases and 9 bases, with 10 bases remaining between them. The CDR3 sequence is 12 residues long. This chain's CDR3 is CASSRVGREQFF. Here the CDR3 DNA reads TGTGCCAGTAGTAGGGTGGGGCGTGAGCAGTTCTTC.

By share of the sample, this clone is medium-sized. The V and J genes are TRBV11-3 and TRBJ2-1; the D gene is possibly TRBD2 (7 bases). The CDR3 totals 17 residues. V was cut by 5 bases and J by 10 bases, with 27 bases left in between. CDR1 and CDR2 (germline): SGHNT, YENEEA. CDR3 in DNA: TGTGCCAGCAGCCCCTCGCGGTTGGCGGGACAAGCGGGGGAGCAGTTCTTC. Translated, it gives CASSPSRLAGQAGEQFF.

The chain joins TRBV9 to TRBJ1-2; D is uncertain. This CDR3 spans 13 amino acids. Germline V CDR1 and CDR2: SGDLS, YYNGEE. The germline V and J ends were trimmed by 0 bases and 4 bases, with 7 bases remaining between them. The CDR3 DNA reads TGTGCCAGCAGCGTAGGGGCAGGCTATGGCTACACCTTC. Protein: CASSVGAGYGYTF.

This rearrangement joins TRBV2 to TRBJ2-2; TRBD2 agrees at 10 bases. CDR3 length: 17 amino acids. CDR1 and CDR2 (germline): SNHLY, FYNNEI. V lost 5 bases, J lost 5 bases, and 11 bases stayed unmatched. The CDR3 region has the DNA TGTGCCAGCAGTAACCCGAGCGGGAGGGCCGGGACCGGGGAGCTGTTTTTT. Its translation: CASSNPSGRAGTGELFF.

A few counts support this clone. This chain links TRBV23-1 with TRBJ2-1; unclear D gene. TRBV23-1 is known as an ORF, though its function is uncertain. This CDR3 is 13 amino acids long. Trimming left V 6 bases short and J 4 bases short, with 10 bases between. DNA for the CDR3: TGCGCCAGCAGCTTGGCCGCTTACAATGAGCAGTTCTTC. As protein: CASSLAAYNEQFF.

On this clone itself: At one end, the junction sequence differs from germline, possibly due to a read error. The rearrangement uses TRBV29-1 and TRBJ1-2, with D unresolved. The CDR3 consists of 12 residues. Germline V gives CDR1 SQVTM, CDR2 ANQGSEA. Written as DNA, the CDR3 is TGCAGCGTTGAACTCTATTTGGGAAGGGTGGTCTTC. Amino acids: CSVELYLGRVVF.